A single sample is the source of the 21 T cell receptor beta chains below, sequenced in a study of blood T cell repertoires in COVID-19 (dated by TCRdb to the early 2020s). Library method: the immunoSEQ multiplex PCR assay. Sourced from immuneACCESS, this table was stored by TCRdb with only in-frame sequences that have V and J called. A share of the clones is absent; for the studies checked, an unresolved V gene accounts for under half, and the remainder has no known explanation. The sample contains about 63,000 clones, 79% of them found a single time. The ten largest account for around 30% of the sample. Sequencing was performed on peripheral blood. These receptors were collected from a human donor in a cohort sampled during active COVID-19.

The V and J genes are TRBV3-1 (or the pseudogene TRBV3-2) and TRBJ1-5; 10 bases align to TRBD1. V was clipped by 1 base and J by 9 bases; unmatched bases: 6. The CDR3 consists of 15 residues. Germline CDR1 is LGHDT and CDR2 is YNNKEL (reference sequence). Here the CDR3 DNA reads TGTGCCAGCAGCCAAGGGACAGGGGGGACGGGGCCCCAGCATTTT. Encoded protein: CASSQGTGGTGPQHF.

The V gene is TRBV15, the J gene TRBJ1-3; 9 positions match TRBD1. The germline V gene has CDR1 LNHNV and CDR2 YYDKDF (reference sequence). This CDR3 comprises 17 residues. The ends lost 6 bases at V and 0 bases at J; junction bases unmatched: 9. This chain's CDR3 is CATRGQGFTSSGNTIYF. The CDR3 DNA reads TGTGCCACCAGGGGACAGGGCTTTACAAGCTCTGGAAACACCATATATTTT.

The CDR3 DNA is TGTGCCAGCAGTGAAGGAGGCGGGAGAACAGATACGCAGTATTTT. Translation gives CASSEGGGRTDTQYF. This chain joins TRBV6-1 and TRBJ2-3; 7 bases align to TRBD2. After removal of 1 base from V and 3 bases from J, the junction contained 4 bases not matched to a gene. Germline CDR1 MNHNS, CDR2 SASEGT. This CDR3 region has 15 residues.

The V gene is TRBV7-6, the J gene TRBJ2-1; tentatively, D is TRBD1 (5 bases). Germline CDR1 is SGHVS and CDR2 is FNYEAQ. Trimming took off 1 base at V and 4 bases at J, with 5 bases between the two ends. This CDR3 contains 13 residues. This CDR3 is CASSLGTYNEQFF. CDR3 nucleotides: TGTGCCAGCAGCTTAGGGACATACAATGAGCAGTTCTTC.

The chain uses TRBV24-1 and TRBJ2-3; TRBD2 is a possible D gene (5 bases). This CDR3 region has 16 residues. Looked up from germline, CDR1 is KGHDR and CDR2 is SFDVKD. Trimming took 3 bases from V and 4 from J, leaving 16 bases between them. The CDR3 region is CATSDATDGRADTQYF. CDR3 nucleotide sequence: TGTGCCACCAGTGATGCAACAGACGGGCGGGCAGATACGCAGTATTTT.

This clone appeared a single time. The DNA of the CDR3 is TGTGCCAGTAGTATCGGGGACAGGAAAACCGGGGAGCTGTTTTTT. Its protein product is CASSIGDRKTGELFF. This sequence joins TRBV19 and TRBJ2-2; 8 bases agree with TRBD1. CDR1 LNHDA and CDR2 SQIVND come from the germline V gene (reference sequence). The CDR3 is made up of 15 amino acids. V was pared by 3 bases and J by 5 bases, with 5 bases of the junction left unmatched.

The rearrangement joins TRBV3-1 (or the pseudogene TRBV3-2) to TRBJ2-5; 10 positions agree with TRBD2. Germline V CDR1 and CDR2: LGHDT, YNNKEL (reference sequence). This CDR3 has 19 amino acids. With V trimmed by 1 base and J by 5 bases, 16 bases remained unmatched. This CDR3 is CASSQVATPSGRAGETQYF. Written as DNA, the CDR3 is TGTGCCAGCAGCCAAGTAGCCACCCCAAGCGGGAGGGCCGGGGAGACCCAGTACTTC.

The sample holds a few counts of this clone. This chain joins TRBV25-1 and TRBJ2-1; D is uncertain. The CDR3 covers 11 residues. The germline gives CDR1 MGHDK, CDR2 SYGVNS. Trimming left V 9 bases short and J 2 bases short, with 5 bases between. The CDR3 nucleotides are TGTGCCAGTTCTACCTACAATGAGCAGTTCTTC. Its translation is CASSTYNEQFF.

This clone was observed a few times. The CDR3 region is CASTSNRGGLGFSGSTYNEQFF. The DNA for the CDR3 is TGCGCCAGCACCTCAAACAGGGGCGGCTTAGGGTTCAGCGGGAGCACCTACAATGAGCAGTTCTTC. The chain employs TRBV5-1 and TRBJ2-1, with D possibly TRBD2 on 8 matching bases. The ends were cut back, 6 bases at V and 2 bases at J, with 36 bases in the middle. Per the germline V gene, CDR1 is SGHRS and CDR2 is YFSETQ. The CDR3 sequence is 22 residues long.

This clone was observed a handful of times. The gene calls are TRBV7-2 and TRBJ2-7, with D possibly TRBD1 on 5 matching bases. Between the trimmed V and J ends, which lost 4 bases and 9 bases, there was a span of 13 bases. Germline CDR1 SGHTA, CDR2 FQGNSA. This CDR3 is 12 amino acids long. The CDR3 region has the DNA TGTGCCAGCAGCTCCGGTATGGGGCGGCAGTACTTC. Translation gives CASSSGMGRQYF. Based on the CDR3 plus reference TRBV7-2 and TRBJ2-7, the full variable domain is GAGVSQSPSNKVTEKGKDVELRCDPISGHTALYWYRQSLGQGLEFLIYFQGNSAPDKSGLPSDRFSAERTGGSVSTLTIQRTQQEDSAVYLCASSSGMGRQYFGPGTRLTVT.

V gene TRBV7-9 combines with J gene TRBJ2-5; D call uncertain. V lost 2 bases to trimming and J lost 5 bases, with 9 bases between them. CDR1 SEHNR and CDR2 FQNEAQ come from the germline V gene (reference sequence). The CDR3 runs to 13 residues. CDR3 DNA sequence: TGTGCCAGCAGCTTAAGGAGAAAGGAGACCCAGTACTTC. Translated: CASSLRRKETQYF.

The V call is TRBV7-9, the J call TRBJ2-7; TRBD2 aligns across 11 bases. Germline lookup yields CDR1 SEHNR and CDR2 FQNEAQ (reference sequence). V dropped 5 bases and J dropped 4; count of bases not matched to a gene: 4. CDR3 size: 14 residues. Here the CDR3 DNA reads TGTGCCAGCAGCGTTAGCGGGAGGGCGTACGAGCAGTACTTC. This codes for CASSVSGRAYEQYF. The full variable domain, completed using reference TRBV7-9 and TRBJ2-7, is DTGVSQNPRHKITKRGQNVTFRCDPISEHNRLYWYRQTLGQGPEFLTYFQNEAQLEKSRLLSDRFSAERPKGSFSTLEIQRTEQGDSAMYLCASSVSGRAYEQYFGPGTRLTVT.

This chain joins TRBV4-3 and TRBJ1-6; D not certain. V lost 0 bases to trimming and J lost 7 bases, with 7 bases between them. The CDR3 has 14 amino acids. The germline V gene encodes CDR1 LGHNA and CDR2 YSLEER. CDR3: CASSQDFPNSPLHF. In nucleotides, the CDR3 is TGCGCCAGCAGCCAAGATTTTCCGAATTCACCCCTCCACTTT.

The chain employs TRBV20-1 and TRBJ1-6, with no clear D. Germline lookup yields CDR1 DFQATT and CDR2 SNEGSKA (reference sequence). Trimming pared 3 bases from V and 7 bases from J, leaving 7 bases between. The CDR3 consists of 12 residues. As DNA, the CDR3 is TGCAGTGCTAGTTTATCGAATTCACCCCTCCACTTT. Translated: CSASLSNSPLHF.

The chain links TRBV9 to TRBJ2-7; D not certain. Trimming left V 4 bases short and J 2 bases short, with 16 bases between. The V gene's germline CDR1 is SGDLS and CDR2 YYNGEE. The CDR3 length is 15 residues. The CDR3 spells CASSPQISSPYEQYF. CDR3 DNA sequence: TGTGCCAGCAGCCCCCAAATTTCATCCCCCTACGAGCAGTACTTC.

This sequence joins TRBV24-1 and TRBJ2-3; 12 nucleotides agree with TRBD2. V shed 3 bases, J shed 14 bases, and the junction held 2 bases outside the gene matches. The CDR3 has 12 residues. CDR1 KGHDR and CDR2 SFDVKD come from the germline V gene. The CDR3 sequence is CATSDLAGGLYF. CDR3 nucleotide sequence: TGTGCCACCAGTGATCTAGCGGGGGGGTTGTATTTT.

This rearrangement joins TRBV6-4 to TRBJ1-1; D might be TRBD1 (5 bases). This CDR3 is built from 11 residues. Trimming shortened V by 6 bases and J by 10 bases, and 12 bases separated the two germline ends. CDR1 is MRHNA and CDR2 is SNTAGT in the germline V gene. CDR3 protein: CASRVRRGAFF. CDR3 in DNA: TGTGCCAGCAGAGTGCGGAGGGGAGCTTTCTTT.

This clone occurred a few times. V usage is TRBV19 and J usage is TRBJ2-1; TRBD2 matches at 10 bases. The trim removed 5 bases at V and 7 bases at J, leaving 8 bases unmatched. Germline CDR1 and CDR2: LNHDA and SQIVND (reference sequence). The CDR3 extends over 15 amino acids. The CDR3 coding sequence is TGTGCCAGTAGTTTACAGCGGGAGGGCCAAAATGAGCAGTTCTTC. It yields the protein CASSLQREGQNEQFF.

The rearrangement links TRBV15 to TRBJ1-5; a weak D match, TRBD1 (5 bases). Trimming shortened V by 3 bases and J by 6 bases, and 15 bases separated the two germline ends. Germline loops: CDR1 LNHNV, CDR2 YYDKDF (reference sequence). The CDR3 runs to 15 residues. CDR3 sequence reads: CATSREQVGGQPQHF. The CDR3 nucleotides read TGTGCCACCAGCAGGGAACAGGTGGGCGGTCAGCCCCAGCATTTT.

V gene TRBV7-2 combines with J gene TRBJ2-1; tentatively, D is TRBD2 (5 bases). V lost 5 bases and J lost 7, with 12 bases in between. Germline lookup yields CDR1 SGHTA and CDR2 FQGNSA. This CDR3 spans 13 amino acids. DNA for the CDR3: TGTGCCAGCAGCGGTGGGAGTTGGAATGAGCAGTTCTTC. It codes for CASSGGSWNEQFF.

This chain uses TRBV6-2 or TRBV6-3 with TRBJ2-3, with D possibly matching TRBD2 (6 bases). CDR1 is MNHEY, CDR2 SVGEGT, per germline. The CDR3 sequence is 17 residues long. With 2 bases removed from V and 5 bases from J, the gap between germline ends came to 20 bases. In DNA, the CDR3 is TGTGCCAGCAGTTACCTGGGGGGATCAAGACCCAGAGATACGCAGTATTTT. It specifies CASSYLGGSRPRDTQYF.